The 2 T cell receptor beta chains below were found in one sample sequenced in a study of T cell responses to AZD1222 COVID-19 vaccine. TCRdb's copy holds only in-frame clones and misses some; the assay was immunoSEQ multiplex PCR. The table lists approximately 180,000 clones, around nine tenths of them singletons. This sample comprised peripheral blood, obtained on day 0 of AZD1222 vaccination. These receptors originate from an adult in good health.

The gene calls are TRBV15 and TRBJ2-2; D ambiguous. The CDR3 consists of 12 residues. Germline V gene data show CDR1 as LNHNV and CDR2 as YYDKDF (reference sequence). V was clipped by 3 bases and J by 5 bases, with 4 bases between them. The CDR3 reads CATSSRTGELFF. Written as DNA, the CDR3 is TGTGCCACCAGCAGTCGGACCGGGGAGCTGTTTTTT.

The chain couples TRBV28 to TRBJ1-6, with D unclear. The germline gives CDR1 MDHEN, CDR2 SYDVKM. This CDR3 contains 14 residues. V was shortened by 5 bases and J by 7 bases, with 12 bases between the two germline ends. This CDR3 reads CASSRITGNSPLHF. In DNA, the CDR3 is TGTGCCAGCAGTCGGATAACGGGGAATTCACCCCTCCACTTT.